This T cell receptor beta chain was identified in a study of OX40 agonist ivuxolimab in advanced cancers. Study information: Partial responses occurred in Three dose-escalation patients, one with hepatocellular carcinoma and two with cutaneous melanoma. Study results and caveats: Compared with others, partial responders at 0.1-3.0 mg/kg displayed clonal expansion among the lowest. Antigen targets of the expanded peripheral T cells went undetermined.

The length of the CDR3 is 14 residues. Losses at the gene ends were 3 bases for V and 7 bases for J; bases not matched to a gene: 6. CDR1 is SGHTS, CDR2 YDEGEE, per germline. Assay: immunoSEQ multiplex PCR; the TCRdb copy retains only in-frame clones and omits some. The data contain 70,000 or so clones, around 84% of them singletons. Points on this clone: Its target is not known.

Specimen: CD4+ or CD8+ T cells sorted from blood, collected in a trial of the OX40 agonist ivuxolimab. This sequence originates from an adult with an advanced solid tumor such as melanoma, head and neck, liver or kidney cancer. This chain connects TRBV5-8 to TRBJ1-5, with 8 bases aligning to TRBD1. The CDR3 loop reads CASSYRGIAQPQHF. The CDR3 nucleotides are TGTGCCAGCAGCTACAGGGGGATAGCCCAGCCCCAGCATTTT.